Described below is a single TCR beta chain sequence and its context. No antigen is known for it. TCRdb's copy holds only in-frame clones and misses some; the assay was immunoSEQ multiplex PCR. The table includes about 38,000 clones, 83% detected once. The CDR3 covers 15 residues. Germline V gene sequence: CDR1 MRHNA, CDR2 SNTAGT. V lost 2 bases and J 6 bases, leaving 14 bases between the germline ends. These data belong to a study of graft-versus-host responses after intestinal transplantation. Whole-study findings and limits: Marrow from the recipient contained GvH clones, some of which had appeared first in ileum or blood. Some patients had graft-donor T cell macrochimerism. In their allografts, the ratios of graft-versus-host to host-versus-graft T cell clones were high.

This specimen was PBMCs, taken about 160 weeks after transplant. This chain joins TRBV6-4 and TRBJ2-1, with D perhaps TRBD2 (6 bases). The sequence came from a human patient who received an intestinal transplant, so some T cells may come from the graft donor. Here the CDR3 reads CASSDRPGTANEQFF. Written as DNA, the CDR3 is TGTGCCAGCAGTGACCGCCCCGGGACTGCCAATGAGCAGTTCTTC.